This T cell receptor (beta chain) was recovered during a study of blood T cell repertoires in COVID-19. The CDR3 has 17 residues. The V gene's germline CDR1 is MNHEY and CDR2 SVGEGT. The germline V and J ends were trimmed by 0 bases and 2 bases, with 17 bases remaining between them. Libraries were prepared by immunoSEQ multiplex PCR; TCRdb keeps only in-frame clonotypes and omits some of them. The table shows about 240,000 clones, with roughly 90% occurring only once. This receptor was taken from a woman aged 25 to 39 with acute or convalescent COVID-19. Material for sequencing was peripheral blood. The chain joins TRBV6-2 or TRBV6-3 to TRBJ2-7; perhaps TRBD2 as D (5 bases). For the CDR3, the DNA is TGTGCCAGCAGTTACTCGATATCCATTAGCGATGCCTACGAGCAGTACTTC. Its translation is CASSYSISISDAYEQYF.